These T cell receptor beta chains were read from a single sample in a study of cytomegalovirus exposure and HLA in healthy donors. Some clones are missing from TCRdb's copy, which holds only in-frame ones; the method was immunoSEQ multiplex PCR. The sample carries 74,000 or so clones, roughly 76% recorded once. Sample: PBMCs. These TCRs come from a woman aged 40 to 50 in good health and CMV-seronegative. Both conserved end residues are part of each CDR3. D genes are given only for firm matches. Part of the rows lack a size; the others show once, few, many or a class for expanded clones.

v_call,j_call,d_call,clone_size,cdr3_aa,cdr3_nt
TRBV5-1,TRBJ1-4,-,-,CASSPVLGPNEKLFF,TGCGCCAGCAGCCCGGTCCTGGGGCCTAATGAAAAACTGTTTTTT
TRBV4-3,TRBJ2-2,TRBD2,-,CASSQGWYSGRAGELFF,TGCGCCAGCAGCCAAGGATGGTATAGCGGGAGGGCCGGGGAGCTGTTTTTT
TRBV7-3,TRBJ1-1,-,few,CASSSVVNTEAFF,TGTGCCAGCAGCTCGGTAGTGAACACTGAAGCTTTCTTT
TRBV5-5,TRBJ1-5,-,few,CASQREYSNQPQHF,TGTGCCAGTCAGAGGGAATATAGCAATCAGCCCCAGCATTTT
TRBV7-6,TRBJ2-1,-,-,CASSQTGNYNEQFF,TGTGCCAGCAGCCAAACCGGGAACTACAATGAGCAGTTCTTC
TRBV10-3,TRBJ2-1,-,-,CAISVSGSSYNEQFF,TGTGCCATCAGTGTTTCCGGGAGCTCCTACAATGAGCAGTTCTTC
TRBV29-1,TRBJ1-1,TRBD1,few,CSVEEGQGTEAFF,TGCAGCGTTGAAGAAGGACAGGGAACTGAAGCTTTCTTT
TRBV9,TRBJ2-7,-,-,CASSVRQDSYEQYF,TGTGCCAGCAGCGTACGACAGGACTCCTACGAGCAGTACTTC
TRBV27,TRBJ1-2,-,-,CASSRTSGVDYGYTF,TGTGCCAGCAGTAGGACATCAGGGGTCGACTATGGCTACACCTTC
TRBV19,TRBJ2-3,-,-,CARGRAERADTQYF,TGTGCCCGGGGTCGGGCGGAGAGGGCAGATACGCAGTATTTT
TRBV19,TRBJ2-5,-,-,CASSMRNTQETQYF,TGTGCCAGTAGTATGAGGAACACGCAAGAGACCCAGTACTTC
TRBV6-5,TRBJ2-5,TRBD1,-,CASSLLTGVGETQYF,TGTGCCAGCAGTTTATTGACAGGGGTCGGAGAGACCCAGTACTTC
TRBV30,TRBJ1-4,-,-,CAWSVTKGGEKLFF,TGTGCCTGGAGTGTCACCAAGGGAGGCGAAAAACTGTTTTTT
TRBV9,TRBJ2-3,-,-,CASSVAGESSTDTQYF,TGTGCCAGCAGCGTAGCGGGAGAGTCGTCCACAGATACGCAGTATTTT
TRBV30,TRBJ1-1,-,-,CAWSVREGGAFF,TGTGCCTGGAGTGTAAGGGAGGGTGGAGCTTTCTTT
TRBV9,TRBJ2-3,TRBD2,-,CASSVGGRVTDTQYF,TGTGCCAGCAGCGTAGGCGGGAGGGTCACAGATACGCAGTATTTT
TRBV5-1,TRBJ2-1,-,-,CASSVQALLPFSYNEQFF,TGCGCCAGCAGCGTACAGGCTTTGTTACCGTTTTCCTACAATGAGCAGTTCTTC
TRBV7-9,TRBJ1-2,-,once,CASSLNRDPLYGYTF,TGTGCCAGCAGCCTAAACAGGGATCCCCTCTATGGCTACACCTTC
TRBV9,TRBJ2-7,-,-,CASSANSVHYEQYF,TGTGCCAGCAGCGCGAACAGTGTTCACTACGAGCAGTACTTC
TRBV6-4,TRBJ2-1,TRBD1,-,CASSDGDSPNEQFF,TGTGCCAGCAGTGACGGGGACAGCCCGAATGAGCAGTTCTTC
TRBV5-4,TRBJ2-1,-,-,CASSLPLRNEQFF,TGTGCCAGTAGCTTGCCCCTCAGGAATGAGCAGTTCTTC
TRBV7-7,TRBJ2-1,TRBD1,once,CASSLGQGLYNEQFF,TGTGCCAGCAGCTTGGGACAGGGTTTATACAATGAGCAGTTCTTC
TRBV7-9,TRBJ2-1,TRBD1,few,CASSLKGGAPNEQFF,TGTGCCAGCAGCTTAAAAGGGGGCGCGCCCAATGAGCAGTTCTTC
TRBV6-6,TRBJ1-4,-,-,CASSSPQAGYNEKLFF,TGTGCCAGCAGTTCACCACAGGCCGGTTATAATGAAAAACTGTTTTTT
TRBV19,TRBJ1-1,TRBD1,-,CASSIYGTGVVNTEAFF,TGTGCCAGTAGTATTTACGGGACAGGGGTCGTGAACACTGAAGCTTTCTTT
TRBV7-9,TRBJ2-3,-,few,CASSLAGVPTDTQYF,TGTGCCAGCAGCTTAGCGGGAGTTCCCACAGATACGCAGTATTTT
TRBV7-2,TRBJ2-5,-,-,CASSLSGVDETQYF,TGTGCCAGCAGCTTATCGGGAGTTGACGAGACCCAGTACTTC
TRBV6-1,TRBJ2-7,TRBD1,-,CASRKTGTGPGEQYF,TGTGCCAGCAGGAAGACCGGGACAGGTCCGGGCGAGCAGTACTTC
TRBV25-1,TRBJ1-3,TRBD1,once,CASGARGRGGGNTIYF,TGTGCCAGCGGGGCCAGGGGGCGGGGAGGTGGAAACACCATATATTTT
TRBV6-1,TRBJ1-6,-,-,CASSGARLSSYNSPLHF,TGTGCCAGCAGTGGAGCCAGACTGAGCTCCTATAATTCACCCCTCCACTTT
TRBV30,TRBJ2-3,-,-,CASRTLRGTDTQYF,TGTGCCTCCCGGACTCTCCGAGGCACAGATACGCAGTATTTT